The T cell receptor beta chain under discussion was sequenced for a study of shared clonotypes between healthy human individuals (dated by TCRdb to 2020 to 2022). Regarding the study in general: A couple of women and three men aged 18 to 49 years were included in the cohort. Each donor's leukapheresis produced roughly between roughly 0.85 and 10 billion PBMCs. The study deeply sequenced blood TCR repertoires of 5 or 6 healthy adults to estimate repertoire size and the extent of clonotype sharing between individuals. Libraries were prepared and TCR repertoires were sequenced by different laboratories using diverse techniques, in order to increase sequencing depth and limit assay-specific biases. For each donor, CD4 naive and CD4 memory were each given three plates, CD8 naive was given two plates, and CD8 memory was given one plate.

The germline V gene specifies ENHRY as CDR1 and SYGVKD as CDR2. From the cysteine through the phenylalanine, the CDR3 covers 13 amino acids. Just CDR3 DNA is preserved here, 39 bases in frame from base 1. The full study reports these points: The small number of donors limited the genetic and exposure-history diversity represented. Sharing across a few donors was observed for approximately 5% of naive CD4, under 4% of naive CD8, 2% to 2.5% of memory CD4, and 0.4% of memory CD8 clonotypes. Only blood was sampled, and tissue TCR repertoires likely differ from those in blood. Larger estimated clonotype richness was generally found for naive subsets than for memory subsets. Pairwise subsampling led to the expectation that sequencing depth would affect the degree of clonotype sharing among donors. Even with the large sequencing depth, rarefaction of the sorted-subset datasets indicated that sequencing was incomplete. Clonotypes shared by all four sorted-subset donors showed higher generation probabilities than non-shared clonotypes.

TCR CDR3 regions were amplified from genomic DNA by multiplex PCR using the deep immunoSEQ assay. Extracted genomic DNA from each cell subset was spread evenly across all wells of several immunoSEQ 96-well plates, with each plate serving as a replicate. For sorted subsets, roughly 200 ng genomic DNA, equal to tens of thousands of T cell genomes, was loaded into each replicate PCR. Purified libraries were quantified with a Qubit 3.0 fluorometer, sized on a Bioanalyzer 2100, and re-quantified with the KAPA Library Quantification kit. Each immunoSEQ 96-well plate was sequenced on its own single-read 150-cycle Illumina NextSeq 550 flow cell. Per the source publication's procedure: Because the immunoSEQ output held only junctional sequences and lacked quality scores, the filtering could not match the filtering applied to full-length reads. Sequences were annotated with PyIR, a Python wrapper for IgBLAST v1.9, and V/J genes and CDR3 were assigned using IMGT germline references. Reads were filtered out if the reads had weak V/J assignments (E-value above 1e-6), no CDR3, stop codons, out-of-frame junctions, or ambiguous translated residues. V3J clonotypes were defined by identical inferred V gene, J gene, and CDR3 amino acid sequence. The percentage overlap between two repertoires was calculated by dividing the number of shared unique clonotypes by the size of the smaller repertoire. Repertoire richness was assessed with RTK rarefaction, the Chao1 estimator, and Recon v2.1 estimates of unobserved clonotypes. Generation probabilities were computed with OLGA for all TCRbeta clonotypes obtained by the gDNA method from several donors. Here the immuneACCESS table is served through TCRdb, limited to in-frame sequences with V and J called. Missing clones are a known gap in these copies; in checked studies unresolved V genes cover under half, and the rest lacks a known reason. The DNA was the basis for D and trimming; V, J and clone size are from that table. The sample table holds approximately 2.5 million clones, of which more than 80% were seen once. The ten largest make up around 0.14% of the sample.

Healthy HIV-negative adults with no recently reported acute infections or vaccinations were included as donors. Only Caucasian adults living in Nashville, Tennessee, USA were represented among the donors. CD4+ T cells were enriched by magnetic negative selection, after which naive cells were positively selected on CD45RA and the negative fraction was taken as the memory subset. After blood collection by leukapheresis, PBMCs were isolated using Ficoll-Histopaque density gradient centrifugation and then cryopreserved in the vapor phase of liquid nitrogen. Analytical flow cytometry was used to check the purity and quantity of each magnetically sorted T cell population. Each sorted fraction had its genomic DNA isolated and then quantified by UV absorbance on a Nanodrop 2000c. With respect to this clone: What antigen it recognizes has not been identified. One end of the junction varies from germline; a read error may be responsible.

The receptor's source is a man aged 18 to 29 in good health. The rearranged chain carries TRBV10-3 and TRBJ2-3, with TRBD1 tentatively as D gene (5 bases match). The sequencing sample was made of naive CD4+ T cells sorted from blood. The cell subset or site label for this specimen denotes: CD45RA+ positively selected. This receptor has the CDR3 CAGRVSPTDTQYF. The DNA sequence is TGCGCAGGCAGGGTCAGCCCCACAGATACGCAGTATTTT.